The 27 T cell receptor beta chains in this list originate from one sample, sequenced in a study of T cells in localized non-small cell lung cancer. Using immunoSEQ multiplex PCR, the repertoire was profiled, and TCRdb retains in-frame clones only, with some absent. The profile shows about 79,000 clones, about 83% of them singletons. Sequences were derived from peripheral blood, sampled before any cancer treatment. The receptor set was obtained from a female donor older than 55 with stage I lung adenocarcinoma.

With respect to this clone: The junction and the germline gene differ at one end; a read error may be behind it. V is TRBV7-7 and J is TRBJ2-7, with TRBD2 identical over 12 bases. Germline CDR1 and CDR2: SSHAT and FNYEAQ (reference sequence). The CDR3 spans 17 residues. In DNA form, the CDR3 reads TGTGCTAGCAGCCCTTTGACTAGCGGGGGCCCTTATATCAAGCAGTACTTC. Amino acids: CASSPLTSGGPYIKQYF.

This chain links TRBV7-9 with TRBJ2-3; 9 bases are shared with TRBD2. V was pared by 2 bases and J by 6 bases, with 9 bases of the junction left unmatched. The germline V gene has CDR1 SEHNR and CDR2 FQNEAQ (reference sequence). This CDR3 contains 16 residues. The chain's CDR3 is CASSLSSAGGWDTQYF. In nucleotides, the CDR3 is TGTGCCAGCAGCTTATCCTCAGCGGGAGGATGGGATACGCAGTATTTT.

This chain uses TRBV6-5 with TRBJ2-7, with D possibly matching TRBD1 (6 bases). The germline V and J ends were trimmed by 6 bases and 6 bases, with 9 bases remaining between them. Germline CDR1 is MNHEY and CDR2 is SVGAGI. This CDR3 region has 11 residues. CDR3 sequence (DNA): TGTGCCAGCAGCCGAGGGGGCGAGCAGTACTTC. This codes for CASSRGGEQYF.

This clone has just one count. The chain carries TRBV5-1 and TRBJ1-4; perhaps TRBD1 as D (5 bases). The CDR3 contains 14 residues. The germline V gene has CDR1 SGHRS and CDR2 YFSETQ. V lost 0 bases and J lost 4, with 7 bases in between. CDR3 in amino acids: CASSLEGNNEKLFF. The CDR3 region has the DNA TGCGCCAGCAGCTTGGAGGGGAATAATGAAAAACTGTTTTTT.

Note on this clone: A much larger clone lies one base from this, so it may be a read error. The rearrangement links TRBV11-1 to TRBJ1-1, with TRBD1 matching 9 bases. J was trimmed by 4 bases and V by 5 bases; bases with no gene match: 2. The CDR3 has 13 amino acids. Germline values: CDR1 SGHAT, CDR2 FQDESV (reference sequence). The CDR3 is CASSRDRVTEAFF. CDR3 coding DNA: TGTGCCAGCAGCCGGGACAGGGTCACTGAAGCTTTCTTT.

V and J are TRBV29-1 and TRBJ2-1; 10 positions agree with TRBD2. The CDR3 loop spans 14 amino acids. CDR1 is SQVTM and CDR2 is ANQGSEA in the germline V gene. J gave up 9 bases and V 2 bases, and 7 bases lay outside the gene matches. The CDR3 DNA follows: TGCAGCGTTGAAAGGACTAGCGGTTCGGGTGAGCAGTTCTTC. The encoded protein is CSVERTSGSGEQFF.

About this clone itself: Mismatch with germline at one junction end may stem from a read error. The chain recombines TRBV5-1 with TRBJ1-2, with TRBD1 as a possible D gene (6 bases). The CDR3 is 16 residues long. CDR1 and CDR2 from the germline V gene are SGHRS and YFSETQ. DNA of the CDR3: TGCGCCAGCAGTTTGGAGGGGGGAGAGGACCGAGATGGCTACACCTTC. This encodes CASSLEGGEDRDGYTF.

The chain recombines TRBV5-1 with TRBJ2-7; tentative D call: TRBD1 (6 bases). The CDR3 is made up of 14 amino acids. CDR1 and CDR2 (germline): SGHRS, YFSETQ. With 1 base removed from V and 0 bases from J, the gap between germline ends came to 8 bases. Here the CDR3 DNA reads TGCGCCAGCAGCTTGACAGGGAGCTCCTACGAGCAGTACTTC. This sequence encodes CASSLTGSSYEQYF.

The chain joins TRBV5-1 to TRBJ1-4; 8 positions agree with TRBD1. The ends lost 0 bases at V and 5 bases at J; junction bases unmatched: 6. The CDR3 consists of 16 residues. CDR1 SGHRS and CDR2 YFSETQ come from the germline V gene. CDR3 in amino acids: CASSLEGTGQNEKLFF. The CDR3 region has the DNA TGCGCCAGCAGCTTGGAAGGGACAGGACAGAATGAAAAACTGTTTTTT.

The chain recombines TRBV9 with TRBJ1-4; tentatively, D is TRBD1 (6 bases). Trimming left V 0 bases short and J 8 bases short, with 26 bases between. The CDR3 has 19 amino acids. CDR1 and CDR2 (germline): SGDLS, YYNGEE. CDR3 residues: CASSVEEGFGGRMYEKLFF. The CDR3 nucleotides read TGTGCCAGCAGCGTAGAGGAAGGATTTGGGGGCAGGATGTACGAAAAACTGTTTTTT.

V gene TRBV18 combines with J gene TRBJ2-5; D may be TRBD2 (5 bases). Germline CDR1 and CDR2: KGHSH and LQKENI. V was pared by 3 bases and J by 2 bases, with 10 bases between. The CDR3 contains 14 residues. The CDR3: CASSPLDSQETQYF. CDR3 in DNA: TGTGCCAGCTCACCCTTGGACTCACAAGAGACCCAGTACTTC.

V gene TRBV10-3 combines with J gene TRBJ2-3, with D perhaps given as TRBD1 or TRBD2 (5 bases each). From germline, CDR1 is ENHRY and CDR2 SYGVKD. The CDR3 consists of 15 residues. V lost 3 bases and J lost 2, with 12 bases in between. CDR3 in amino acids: CAISDEGMVTDTQYF. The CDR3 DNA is TGTGCCATCAGTGATGAGGGGATGGTCACAGATACGCAGTATTTT.

CDR3 region: CASSPYRMNTEAFF. The CDR3, as DNA: TGTGCCAGCAGCCCCTACAGAATGAACACTGAAGCTTTCTTT. The chain uses TRBV5-8 and TRBJ1-1, with D hard to call. The CDR3 length is 14 residues. V was clipped by 4 bases and J by 0 bases, with 10 bases between them. Germline CDR1 SGHTS, CDR2 YDEGEE.

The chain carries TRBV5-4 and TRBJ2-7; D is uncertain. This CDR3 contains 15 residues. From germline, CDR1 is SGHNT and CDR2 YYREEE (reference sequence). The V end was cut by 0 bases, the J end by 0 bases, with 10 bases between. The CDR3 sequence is CASSLGAVASYEQYF. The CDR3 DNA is TGTGCCAGCAGCTTGGGGGCGGTCGCCTCCTACGAGCAGTACTTC.

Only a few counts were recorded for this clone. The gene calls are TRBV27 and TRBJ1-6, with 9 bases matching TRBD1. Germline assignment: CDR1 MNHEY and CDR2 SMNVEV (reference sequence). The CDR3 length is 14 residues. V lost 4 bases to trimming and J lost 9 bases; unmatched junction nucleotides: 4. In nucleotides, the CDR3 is TGTGCCAGCAGTTCCGGGACAGGGTTTTCACCCCTCCACTTT. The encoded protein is CASSSGTGFSPLHF.

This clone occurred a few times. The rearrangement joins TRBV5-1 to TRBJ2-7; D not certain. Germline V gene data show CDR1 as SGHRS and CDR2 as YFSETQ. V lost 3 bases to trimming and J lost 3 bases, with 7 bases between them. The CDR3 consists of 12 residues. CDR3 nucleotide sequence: TGCGCCAGCAGCTCACTGGACTACGAGCAGTACTTC. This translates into CASSSLDYEQYF.

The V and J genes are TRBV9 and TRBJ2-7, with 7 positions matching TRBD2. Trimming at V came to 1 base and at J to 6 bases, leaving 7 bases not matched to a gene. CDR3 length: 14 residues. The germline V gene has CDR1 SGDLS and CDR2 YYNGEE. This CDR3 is CASSVRGEAGEQYF. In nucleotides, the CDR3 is TGTGCCAGCAGCGTACGGGGGGAGGCTGGCGAGCAGTACTTC.

CDR3 residues: CASTGAGEETQYF. The CDR3 nucleotides are TGTGCCTCCACCGGCGCGGGGGAAGAGACCCAGTACTTC. The genes are TRBV30 and TRBJ2-5; 7 bases are shared with TRBD2. Germline values: CDR1 GTSNPN, CDR2 SVGIG (reference sequence). The junction had 8 bases not matched to a gene; V was cut back by 7 bases and J by 3 bases. The CDR3 extends over 13 amino acids. The full variable domain, with the rest looked up from reference TRBV30 and TRBJ2-5, is SQTIHQWPATLVQPVGSPLSLECTVEGTSNPNLYWYRQAAGRGLQLLFYSVGIGQISSEVPQNLSASRPQDRQFILSSKKLLLSDSGFYLCASTGAGEETQYFGPGTRLLVL.

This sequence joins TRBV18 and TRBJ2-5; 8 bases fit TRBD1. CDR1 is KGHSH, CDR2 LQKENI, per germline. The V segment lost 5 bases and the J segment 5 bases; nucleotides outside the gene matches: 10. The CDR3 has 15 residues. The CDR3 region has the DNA TGTGCCAGCTCAGGATGGACAGGGAGTGGGGAGACCCAGTACTTC. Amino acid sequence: CASSGWTGSGETQYF.

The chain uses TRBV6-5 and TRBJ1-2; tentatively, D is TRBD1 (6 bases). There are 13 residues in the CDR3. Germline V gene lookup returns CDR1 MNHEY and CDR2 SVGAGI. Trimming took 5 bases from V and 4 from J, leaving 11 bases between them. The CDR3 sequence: CASSTRGGYGYTF. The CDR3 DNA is TGTGCCAGCAGTACCCGAGGGGGCTATGGCTACACCTTC.

The CDR3 spells CASSSTTGMVGYEQYF. The CDR3 DNA follows: TGCGCCAGCAGCAGCACGACAGGGATGGTGGGCTACGAGCAGTACTTC. The chain links TRBV5-1 to TRBJ2-7, with 7 positions matching TRBD1. Germline V CDR1 and CDR2: SGHRS, YFSETQ. This CDR3 has 16 amino acids. After removal of 4 bases from V and 3 bases from J, the junction contained 13 bases not matched to a gene. Full variable domain (rest looked up from reference TRBV5-1 and TRBJ2-7): KAGVTQTPRYLIKTRGQQVTLSCSPISGHRSVSWYQQTPGQGLQFLFEYFSETQRNKGNFPGRFSGRQFSNSRSEMNVSTLELGDSALYLCASSSTTGMVGYEQYFGPGTRLTVT.

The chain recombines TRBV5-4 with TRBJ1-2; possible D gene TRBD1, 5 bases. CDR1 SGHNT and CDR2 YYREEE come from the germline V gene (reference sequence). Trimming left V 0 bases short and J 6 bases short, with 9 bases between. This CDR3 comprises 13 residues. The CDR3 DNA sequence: TGTGCCAGCAGCTTGGTCAGGGTGCATGGCTACACCTTC. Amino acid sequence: CASSLVRVHGYTF. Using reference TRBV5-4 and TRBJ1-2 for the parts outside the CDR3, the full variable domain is ETGVTQSPTHLIKTRGQQVTLRCSSQSGHNTVSWYQQALGQGPQFIFQYYREEENGRGNFPPRFSGLQFPNYSSELNVNALELDDSALYLCASSLVRVHGYTFGSGTRLTVV.

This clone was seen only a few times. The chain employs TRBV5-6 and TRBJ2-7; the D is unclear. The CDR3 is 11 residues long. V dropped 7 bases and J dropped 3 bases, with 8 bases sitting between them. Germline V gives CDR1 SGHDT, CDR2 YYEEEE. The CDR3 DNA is TGTGCCAGCCGACTGTACTACGAGCAGTACTTC. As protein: CASRLYYEQYF.

The CDR3 nucleotides read TGTGCCAGCAGTGACGGTTGGAATGAAGCTTTCTTT. It is translated as CASSDGWNEAFF. The chain couples TRBV6-1 to TRBJ1-1; D ambiguous. The germline gives CDR1 MNHNS, CDR2 SASEGT. Trimming took 3 bases from V and 7 from J, leaving 9 bases between them. CDR3 length: 12 amino acids.

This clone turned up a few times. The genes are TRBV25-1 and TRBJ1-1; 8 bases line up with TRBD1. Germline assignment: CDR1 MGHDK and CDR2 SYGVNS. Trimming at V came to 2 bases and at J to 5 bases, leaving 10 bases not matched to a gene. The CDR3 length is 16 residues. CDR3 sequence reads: CASSEPYDRGQTEAFF. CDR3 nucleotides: TGTGCCAGCAGTGAACCCTACGACAGGGGCCAGACTGAAGCTTTCTTT.

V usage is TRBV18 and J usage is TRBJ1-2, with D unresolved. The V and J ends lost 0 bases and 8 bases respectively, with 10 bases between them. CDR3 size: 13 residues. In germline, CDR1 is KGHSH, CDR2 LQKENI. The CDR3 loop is CASSPPGPGGYTF. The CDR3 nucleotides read TGTGCCAGCTCACCACCCGGGCCCGGAGGCTACACCTTC.

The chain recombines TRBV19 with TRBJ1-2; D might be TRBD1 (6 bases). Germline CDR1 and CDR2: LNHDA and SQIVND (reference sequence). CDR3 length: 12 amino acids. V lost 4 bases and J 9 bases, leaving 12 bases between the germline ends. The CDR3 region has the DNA TGTGCCAGTAGTAAGCAACAGGGTAGCTACACCTTC. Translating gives CASSKQQGSYTF.